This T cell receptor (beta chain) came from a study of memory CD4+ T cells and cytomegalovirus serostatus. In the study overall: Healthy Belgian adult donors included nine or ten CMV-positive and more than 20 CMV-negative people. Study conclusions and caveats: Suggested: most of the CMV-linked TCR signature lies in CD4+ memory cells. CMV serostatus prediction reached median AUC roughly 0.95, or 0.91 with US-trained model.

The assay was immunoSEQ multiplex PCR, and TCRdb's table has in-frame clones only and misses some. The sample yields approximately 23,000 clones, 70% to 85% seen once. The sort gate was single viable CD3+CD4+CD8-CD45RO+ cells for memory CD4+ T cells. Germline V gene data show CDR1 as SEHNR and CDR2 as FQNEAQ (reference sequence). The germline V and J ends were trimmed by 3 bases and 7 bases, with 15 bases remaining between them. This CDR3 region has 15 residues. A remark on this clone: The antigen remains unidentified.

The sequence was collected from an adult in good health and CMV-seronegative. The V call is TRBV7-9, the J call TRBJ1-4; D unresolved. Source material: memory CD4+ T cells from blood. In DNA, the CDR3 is TGTGCCAGCAGCTTGGCGATGTCAGGAGGTGAAAAACTGTTTTTT. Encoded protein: CASSLAMSGGEKLFF.